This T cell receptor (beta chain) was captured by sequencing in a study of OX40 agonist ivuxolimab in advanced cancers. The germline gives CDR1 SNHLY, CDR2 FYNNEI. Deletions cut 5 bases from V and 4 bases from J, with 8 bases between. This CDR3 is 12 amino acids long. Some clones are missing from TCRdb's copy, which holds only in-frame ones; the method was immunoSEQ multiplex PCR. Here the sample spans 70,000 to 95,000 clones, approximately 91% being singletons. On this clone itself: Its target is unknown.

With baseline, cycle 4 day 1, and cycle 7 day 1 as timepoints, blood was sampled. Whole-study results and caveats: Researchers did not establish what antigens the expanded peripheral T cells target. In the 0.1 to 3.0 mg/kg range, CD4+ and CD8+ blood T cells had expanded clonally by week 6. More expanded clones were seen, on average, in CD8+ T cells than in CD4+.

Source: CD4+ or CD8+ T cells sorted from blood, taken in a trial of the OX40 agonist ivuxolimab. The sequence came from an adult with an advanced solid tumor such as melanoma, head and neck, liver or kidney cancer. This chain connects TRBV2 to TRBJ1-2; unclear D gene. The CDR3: CASSPRVYGYTF. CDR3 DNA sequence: TGTGCCAGCAGTCCCCGGGTCTATGGCTACACCTTC.